What follows are 21 T cell receptor beta chains derived from one specimen sequenced in a study of shared clonotypes between healthy human individuals. Sequenced by immunoSEQ multiplex PCR; TCRdb stores in-frame clones only, minus some. The data contain 950,000 to 1,200,000 clones, around three quarters of them singletons. Sequenced sample: memory CD4+ T cells from PBMCs. This sample's subset: CD45RA-negative fraction. Receptors originate from a man aged 18 to 29 in good health. Some clones in this sample may be carry-over from other donors' samples.

Regarding this clone: A read error may produce the germline difference seen at one junction end. The V gene is TRBV14, the J gene TRBJ2-1; D gene uncertain. Per the germline V gene, CDR1 is SGHDN and CDR2 is FVKESK. This CDR3 comprises 12 residues. CDR3 residues: CASSQGPNEQFF. CDR3 bases: TGTGCCAGCAGTCAAGGGCCCAATGAGCAGTTCTTC.

V usage is TRBV29-1 and J usage is TRBJ2-1; a possible D gene is TRBD1 (6 bases). V shed 6 bases and J shed 3 bases, with 9 bases lying between them. The CDR3 loop spans 12 amino acids. Germline V gives CDR1 SQVTM, CDR2 ANQGSEA. This CDR3 reads CSVGASYNEQFF. As DNA, the CDR3 is TGCAGCGTGGGGGCTAGCTACAATGAGCAGTTCTTC.

V gene TRBV4-2 combines with J gene TRBJ2-2, with D perhaps TRBD1 (6 bases). The V end lost 1 base, the J end lost 0 bases, and 15 bases lay between the germline ends. Germline-derived CDR1 and CDR2 are LGHNA and YNFKEQ. The CDR3 runs 18 residues. CDR3 loop: CASSQARTTGANTGELFF. The DNA of the CDR3 is TGTGCCAGCAGCCAAGCCCGAACGACAGGAGCGAACACCGGGGAGCTGTTTTTT.

The rearrangement joins TRBV6-4 to TRBJ2-3; D is undetermined. CDR3 length: 13 amino acids. The V end was cut by 4 bases, the J end by 0 bases, with 5 bases between. The germline V gene has CDR1 MRHNA and CDR2 SNTAGT. DNA of the CDR3: TGTGCCAGCAGTGCGACTAGCACAGATACGCAGTATTTT. Residues: CASSATSTDTQYF.

The chain carries TRBV28 and TRBJ2-1, with D possibly being TRBD1 or TRBD2 (5 bases each). Germline V gene data show CDR1 as MDHEN and CDR2 as SYDVKM. Trimming removed 4 bases at V and 4 bases at J, with 17 bases between. This CDR3 region has 16 residues. CDR3 amino acids: CASSWVRTGRYNEQFF. DNA of the CDR3: TGTGCCAGCAGTTGGGTCCGGACGGGGCGATACAATGAGCAGTTCTTC.

In DNA, the CDR3 is TGTGCCAGCAGCGTAGGAGGGAGTGCCTACGAGCAGTACTTC. Translation: CASSVGGSAYEQYF. J is TRBJ2-7 and V is TRBV9; possible D gene TRBD2, 5 bases. Germline loops: CDR1 SGDLS, CDR2 YYNGEE. The CDR3 extends over 14 amino acids. V shed 0 bases and J shed 2 bases, with 9 bases lying between them. Using reference TRBV9 and TRBJ2-7 for the parts outside the CDR3, the full variable domain is DSGVTQTPKHLITATGQRVTLRCSPRSGDLSVYWYQQSLDQGLQFLIQYYNGEERAKGNILERFSAQQFPDLHSELNLSSLELGDSALYFCASSVGGSAYEQYFGPGTRLTVT.

The chain employs TRBV28 and TRBJ2-5, with D tentatively TRBD1 (5 bases). Germline CDR1 and CDR2: MDHEN and SYDVKM. Trimming took 5 bases from V and 5 from J, leaving 12 bases between them. CDR3 size: 13 residues. The CDR3 nucleotides are TGTGCCAGCAGTGAAGGGGTGGAGGAGACCCAGTACTTC. It is translated as CASSEGVEETQYF. Using reference TRBV28 and TRBJ2-5 for the parts outside the CDR3, the full variable domain is DVKVTQSSRYLVKRTGEKVFLECVQDMDHENMFWYRQDPGLGLRLIYFSYDVKMKEKGDIPEGYSVSREKKERFSLILESASTNQTSMYLCASSEGVEETQYFGPGTRLLVL.

The chain joins TRBV15 to TRBJ2-5, with 7 nucleotides matching TRBD1. The ends lost 6 bases at V and 1 base at J; junction bases unmatched: 5. Germline V gives CDR1 LNHNV, CDR2 YYDKDF (reference sequence). This CDR3 contains 14 residues. This CDR3 reads CATRRGQIQETQYF. The CDR3 DNA reads TGTGCCACCAGGAGGGGACAGATCCAAGAGACCCAGTACTTC.

For this clone: In the same sample, other DNA sequences code for this CDR3. V usage is TRBV4-3 and J usage is TRBJ2-7; D gene unclear. CDR3 size: 13 residues. Trimming left V 0 bases short and J 6 bases short, with 9 bases between. CDR1 LGHNA and CDR2 YSLEER come from the germline V gene. CDR3 loop: CASSQDRGTEQYF. In DNA form, the CDR3 reads TGCGCCAGCAGCCAAGATCGCGGCACCGAGCAGTACTTC.

The rearrangement links TRBV15 to TRBJ1-3; D unresolved. The CDR3 spans 14 residues. With 1 base removed from V and 1 base from J, the gap between germline ends came to 5 bases. CDR1 LNHNV and CDR2 YYDKDF come from the germline V gene (reference sequence). This CDR3 is CATSRAGSGNTIYF. CDR3 bases: TGTGCCACCAGCAGAGCCGGATCTGGAAACACCATATATTTT.

The rearrangement joins TRBV28 to TRBJ2-7, with 14 bases identical to TRBD2. CDR3 size: 16 residues. J was trimmed by 3 bases and V by 5 bases; bases with no gene match: 6. CDR1 and CDR2 from the germline V gene are MDHEN and SYDVKM. CDR3 sequence (DNA): TGTGCCAGCAGTCCGACTAGCGGGAGGGTCCACTACGAGCAGTACTTC. Translation: CASSPTSGRVHYEQYF.

The CDR3 is CASSELPDPPQGAFF. In DNA form, the CDR3 reads TGTGCCAGCAGTGAATTACCGGACCCACCACAAGGAGCTTTCTTT. The chain couples TRBV2 to TRBJ1-1; D gene unclear. The CDR3 sequence is 15 residues long. In germline, CDR1 is SNHLY, CDR2 FYNNEI. V lost 2 bases and J lost 10, with 20 bases in between.

The chain joins TRBV28 to TRBJ1-4; 8 nucleotides line up with TRBD1. The V segment lost 5 bases and the J segment 6 bases; nucleotides outside the gene matches: 2. CDR3 length: 13 residues. Germline lookup yields CDR1 MDHEN and CDR2 SYDVKM. CDR3 sequence (DNA): TGTGCCAGCAGTCCGGACAGGGATGAAAAACTGTTTTTT. Its protein product is CASSPDRDEKLFF.

The V call is TRBV18, the J call TRBJ2-7; D gene ambiguous. Germline V lookup: CDR1 KGHSH, CDR2 LQKENI. The CDR3 spans 11 residues. Trimming cost V 0 bases and J 6 bases, with 3 bases left between them. In nucleotides, the CDR3 is TGTGCCAGCTCACCACCGGGCGAGCAGTACTTC. As protein: CASSPPGEQYF.

This chain uses TRBV4-2 with TRBJ1-2; D remains ambiguous. Looked up from germline, CDR1 is LGHNA and CDR2 is YNFKEQ. Trimming removed 0 bases from V and 6 bases from J, with 17 bases in between. CDR3 length: 16 amino acids. This chain's CDR3 is CASSQDSNRETDGYTF. Written as DNA, the CDR3 is TGTGCCAGCAGCCAAGATTCTAACAGAGAAACCGATGGCTACACCTTC.

This clone has just a few counts. This chain connects TRBV6-1 to TRBJ1-5; D ambiguous. V was trimmed by 4 bases and J by 0 bases, leaving 7 bases between them. Per the germline V gene, CDR1 is MNHNS and CDR2 is SASEGT. The CDR3 is 14 residues long. CDR3: CASSVDPSNQPQHF. The CDR3 coding sequence is TGTGCCAGCAGTGTGGATCCTAGCAATCAGCCCCAGCATTTT.

This chain connects TRBV6-5 to TRBJ1-2; 9 positions match TRBD1. V lost 6 bases and J lost 10; bases outside the gene matches: 6. Germline CDR1 and CDR2: MNHEY and SVGAGI. The CDR3 is made up of 12 amino acids. As DNA, the CDR3 is TGTGCCAGCAGGAACAACAGGGGGCCCTACACCTTC. Protein sequence: CASRNNRGPYTF.

The genes are TRBV27 and TRBJ2-4; D remains unclear. CDR3 length: 15 residues. Per germline, CDR1 MNHEY and CDR2 SMNVEV (reference sequence). V lost 4 bases and J lost 0, with 10 bases in between. CDR3 protein: CASSSPALAKNIQYF. CDR3 sequence (DNA): TGTGCCAGCAGTTCCCCCGCCTTAGCCAAAAACATTCAGTACTTC.

This clone was found once. This chain links TRBV2 with TRBJ2-5; D not resolved. The germline V gene has CDR1 SNHLY and CDR2 FYNNEI. V shed 10 bases and J shed 9 bases, with 24 bases lying between them. The CDR3 has 14 amino acids. Here the CDR3 reads CATEPQSAKWAQYF. The CDR3, as DNA: TGTGCCACCGAACCCCAAAGCGCCAAGTGGGCCCAGTACTTC.

The sample holds a few counts of this clone. V and J are TRBV30 and TRBJ1-1, with 7 bases matching TRBD1. Trimming cost V 6 bases and J 5 bases; bases outside gene matches: 6. Per the germline V gene, CDR1 is GTSNPN and CDR2 is SVGIG (reference sequence). This CDR3 spans 12 amino acids. The CDR3 DNA is TGTGCCTGTGACAGGGCTGGGACTGAAGCTTTCTTT. Translation: CACDRAGTEAFF.

The chain combines TRBV6-1 with TRBJ2-7; D might be TRBD1 (6 bases). The CDR3 consists of 13 residues. CDR1 is MNHNS and CDR2 is SASEGT in the germline V gene. V was shortened by 4 bases and J by 3 bases, with 10 bases between the two germline ends. This CDR3 is CASSATQGYEQYF. CDR3 DNA: TGTGCCAGCAGTGCCACACAGGGCTACGAGCAGTACTTC.